This T cell receptor beta chain originates from a study of graft-versus-host responses after intestinal transplantation. Whole-study context: Uniformly, recipients were administered anti-thymocyte globulin induction with subsequent tacrolimus and steroids for about 3 years. Study observations and caveats: GvH clones surfaced in recipient marrow, some emerging earlier in ileum or blood.

Germline V gives CDR1 SGDLS, CDR2 YYNGEE. The CDR3 sequence is 13 residues long. This clone came up once. Its matching antigen is unknown. The protocol was immunoSEQ multiplex PCR, while the TCRdb copy is restricted to in-frame clones and leaves out a portion. The sample includes 55,000 to 85,000 clones, 80% to 90% seen only once; the top ten take around 2.6%. Specimen: unstimulated CD8+ T cells sorted from spleen or lymph node cells, collected before intestinal transplant. This receptor was taken from a human donor who received an intestinal transplant. This chain links TRBV9 with TRBJ2-5; TRBD2 might be the D (5 bases). The DNA end lines up better with TRBJ2-7; the J call may be wrong. CDR3 nucleotides: TGTGCCAGCAGCGTGGGGAGCTCCTACGAGCAGTACTTC. As protein: CASSVGSSYEQYF.